These 32 T cell receptor beta chains share one sample of origin, sequenced in a study of cytomegalovirus exposure and HLA in healthy donors. With 60 Vbeta and 13 Jbeta primers, the PCR was carried out. Sequencing was performed with immunoSEQ multiplex PCR; in TCRdb, only in-frame clones are kept and a portion is missing. This sample has 200,000 to 300,000 clones, with 81% found just once. Sequences were obtained from PBMCs. The receptors shown here come from a woman aged 55 to 70 in good health and CMV-seropositive.

The chain joins TRBV11-2 to TRBJ1-1; 7 positions agree with TRBD1. The CDR3 length is 13 residues. Germline trimming cut 3 bases from V and 7 bases from J; bases unmatched to any gene: 5. The germline CDR1 and CDR2 sequences are SGHAT and FQNNGV. The CDR3: CASSLGRQGEAFF. DNA for the CDR3: TGTGCCAGCAGCTTGGGAAGACAGGGTGAAGCTTTCTTT. The full variable domain, rest sourced from reference TRBV11-2 and TRBJ1-1, is EAGVAQSPRYKIIEKRQSVAFWCNPISGHATLYWYQQILGQGPKLLIQFQNNGVVDDSQLPKDRFSAERLKGVDSTLKIQPAKLEDSAVYLCASSLGRQGEAFFGQGTRLTVV.

J is TRBJ2-3 and V is TRBV6-6, with D unclear. CDR3 size: 13 residues. CDR1 is MNHNY and CDR2 is SVGAGI in the germline V gene (reference sequence). Trimming shortened V by 2 bases and J by 4 bases, and 7 bases separated the two germline ends. The CDR3 DNA is TGTGCCAGCAGTTACGGCTTTGCAGATACGCAGTATTTT. It encodes CASSYGFADTQYF.

The rearrangement joins TRBV21-1 to TRBJ2-7; the table's D call, TRBD2, was not checked against the DNA. TRBV21-1 is given as a pseudogene. This CDR3 has 17 residues. CDR3 loop: CASSSPSGTSGSDEQYF. CDR3 sequence (DNA): TGTGCCAGCAGTTCTCCTTCCGGGACTAGCGGGAGCGACGAGCAGTACTTC.

The chain links TRBV5-1 to TRBJ2-3, with 8 bases aligning to TRBD2. The J segment lost 2 bases and the V segment lost 5 bases, leaving 4 bases of the junction unmatched. This CDR3 spans 14 amino acids. Germline CDR1 and CDR2: SGHRS and YFSETQ. The CDR3 DNA reads as TGCGCCAGCAGGTCACTAGCGGTCACAGATACGCAGTATTTT. Translating gives CASRSLAVTDTQYF.

The chain carries TRBV19 and TRBJ1-1; 7 nucleotides match TRBD1. Germline V CDR1 and CDR2: LNHDA, SQIVND (reference sequence). V shed 5 bases, J shed 7 bases, and the junction held 16 bases outside the gene matches. The length of the CDR3 is 16 residues. CDR3 region: CASSLRPGQRGSEAFF. DNA of the CDR3: TGTGCCAGTAGTTTACGTCCGGGACAGCGAGGCAGTGAAGCTTTCTTT.

This clone showed up just once. The V and J genes are TRBV10-2 and TRBJ1-3; TRBD1 agrees at 7 bases. The CDR3 covers 13 residues. The germline V gene encodes CDR1 WSHSY and CDR2 SAAADI. Trimming took 4 bases from V and 6 from J; bases not matched to a gene: 3. The CDR3 protein is CASSVTGVNTIYF. DNA of the CDR3: TGCGCCAGCAGTGTAACAGGGGTAAACACCATATATTTT.

This chain connects TRBV9 to TRBJ2-7; TRBD2 agrees at 14 bases. The germline V gene encodes CDR1 SGDLS and CDR2 YYNGEE. This CDR3 comprises 17 residues. V lost 2 bases, J lost 1 base, and 5 bases stayed unmatched. The CDR3 DNA reads TGTGCCAGCAGCGTTGGACTAGCGGGAGGAGGGTCCTACGAGCAGTACTTC. Residues: CASSVGLAGGGSYEQYF.

The genes are TRBV6-5 and TRBJ2-7, with unresolved D. The CDR3 length is 14 residues. V lost 4 bases to trimming and J lost 2 bases, with 12 bases between them. From germline, CDR1 is MNHEY and CDR2 SVGAGI. CDR3 region: CASSLNSDAYEQYF. CDR3 bases: TGTGCCAGCAGTTTAAACTCCGATGCCTACGAGCAGTACTTC.

Note on this clone: The same CDR3 arises from other DNA sequences in this sample as well. The J gene is TRBJ2-7, the V gene TRBV28, with 9 bases lining up with TRBD2. This CDR3 is 18 amino acids long. Germline CDR1 and CDR2: MDHEN and SYDVKM. Trimming at V came to 5 bases and at J to 2 bases, leaving 16 bases not matched to a gene. For the CDR3, the DNA is TGTGCCAGCAGTCTCCCTGGGGGACTAGCAGGAGCCACCTACGAGCAGTACTTC. It specifies CASSLPGGLAGATYEQYF.

CDR3 protein: CASSPGEYEQYF. For the CDR3, the DNA is TGTGCCAGCTCACCGGGAGAATACGAGCAGTACTTC. This chain connects TRBV18 to TRBJ2-7; D may be TRBD2 (5 bases). The CDR3 loop spans 12 amino acids. V was clipped by 3 bases and J by 4 bases, with 7 bases between them. The germline V gene has CDR1 KGHSH and CDR2 LQKENI.

This clone showed up just a few times. This chain uses TRBV7-7 with TRBJ2-1, with a possible D match to TRBD2 (5 bases). V lost 7 bases and J lost 8, with 15 bases in between. Germline loops: CDR1 SSHAT, CDR2 FNYEAQ (reference sequence). The CDR3 loop spans 13 amino acids. CDR3 sequence (DNA): TGTGCCAGCAAGGAAGAGGGTATGCATGAGCAGTTCTTC. Its protein is CASKEEGMHEQFF.

This chain links TRBV5-1 with TRBJ2-5; D is possibly TRBD1 (5 bases). The ends were cut back, 7 bases at V and 7 bases at J, with 17 bases in the middle. CDR1 SGHRS and CDR2 YFSETQ come from the germline V gene. This CDR3 is 13 amino acids long. CDR3 loop: CASVGPDDGTQYF. CDR3 bases: TGCGCCAGCGTGGGGCCCGACGATGGGACCCAGTACTTC.

This clone came up a few times. The gene calls are TRBV7-9 and TRBJ1-2; D gene ambiguous. The CDR3 contains 15 residues. CDR1 and CDR2 from the germline V gene are SEHNR and FQNEAQ (reference sequence). Deletions cut 1 base from V and 6 bases from J, with 15 bases between. This CDR3 is CASSLGAARVNGYTF. Here the CDR3 DNA reads TGTGCCAGCAGCTTAGGAGCCGCGAGGGTAAATGGCTACACCTTC. The variable domain in full, completed from reference TRBV7-9 and TRBJ1-2, reads DTGVSQNPRHKITKRGQNVTFRCDPISEHNRLYWYRQTLGQGPEFLTYFQNEAQLEKSRLLSDRFSAERPKGSFSTLEIQRTEQGDSAMYLCASSLGAARVNGYTFGSGTRLTVV.

This rearrangement joins TRBV6-1 to TRBJ1-1; D may be TRBD1 (5 bases). Germline V gene lookup returns CDR1 MNHNS and CDR2 SASEGT. Trimming removed 6 bases from V and 10 bases from J, with 12 bases in between. This CDR3 has 11 residues. The CDR3 is CASRGGFTAFF. The CDR3 region has the DNA TGTGCCAGCAGGGGGGGGTTTACAGCTTTCTTT.

The chain employs TRBV29-1 and TRBJ2-7, with TRBD1 matching over 7 bases. The germline V gene encodes CDR1 SQVTM and CDR2 ANQGSEA. This CDR3 is 14 amino acids long. The junction had 8 bases not matched to a gene; V was cut back by 4 bases and J by 2 bases. The CDR3 is CSVASGTAAYEQYF. The CDR3 DNA reads as TGCAGCGTTGCATCCGGGACAGCCGCCTACGAGCAGTACTTC.

The CDR3 reads CASSLEAGINEQYF. Here the CDR3 DNA reads TGTGCCAGCAGCTTAGAGGCAGGTATCAACGAGCAGTACTTC. The genes are TRBV11-2 and TRBJ2-7; no clear D gene. Trimming removed 0 bases at V and 5 bases at J, with 11 bases between. The CDR3 length is 14 residues. Germline V gene sequence: CDR1 SGHAT, CDR2 FQNNGV.

This chain joins TRBV5-5 and TRBJ1-5; no clear D gene. This CDR3 has 13 amino acids. The germline CDR1 and CDR2 sequences are SGHKS and YYEKEE (reference sequence). The germline V and J ends were trimmed by 4 bases and 6 bases, with 11 bases remaining between them. CDR3 nucleotides: TGTGCCAGCAGCCCGCCTAGCGGTCAGCCCCAGCATTTT. This translates into CASSPPSGQPQHF.

The rearrangement joins TRBV10-1 to TRBJ2-2; 7 nucleotides line up with TRBD2. The CDR3 is 16 amino acids. Germline CDR1 WNHNN, CDR2 SYGVQD (reference sequence). V was pared by 8 bases and J by 4 bases, with 13 bases of the junction left unmatched. The CDR3 DNA reads TGCGCCAGCCGGGCGGGAGTAGTCGAAATCACCGGGGAGCTGTTTTTT. It translates to CASRAGVVEITGELFF.

On this clone: Mismatch with germline at one junction end may stem from a read error. The chain joins TRBV7-9 to TRBJ2-5; D ambiguous. CDR3 length: 15 residues. Per germline, CDR1 SEHNR and CDR2 FQNEAQ (reference sequence). CDR3 in DNA: TGTTCCAGCAGCTTAGTCGAAGGTTCTTCGGGGACCCAGTACTTC. Protein sequence: CSSSLVEGSSGTQYF.

J is TRBJ1-1 and V is TRBV5-1, with unresolved D. Trimming stripped 2 bases from V and 4 bases from J, with 12 bases between. This CDR3 region has 14 residues. Per germline, CDR1 SGHRS and CDR2 YFSETQ. This CDR3 is CASSFDPRGTEAFF. In DNA, the CDR3 is TGCGCCAGCAGCTTCGACCCTCGGGGCACTGAAGCTTTCTTT.

The chain is built from TRBV9 and TRBJ1-2, with D possibly TRBD1 on 5 matching bases. The CDR3 is made up of 15 amino acids. The germline gives CDR1 SGDLS, CDR2 YYNGEE. The germline V and J ends were trimmed by 4 bases and 4 bases, with 17 bases remaining between them. The CDR3 nucleotides are TGTGCCAGCAGCCCCATCTCAGACAGTCTCTATGGCTACACCTTC. This encodes CASSPISDSLYGYTF.

J is TRBJ1-2 and V is TRBV7-2; D possibly corresponds to TRBD1 (6 bases). Germline CDR1 and CDR2: SGHTA and FQGNSA. CDR3 length: 14 amino acids. Trimming took 2 bases from V and 3 from J, leaving 10 bases between them. CDR3 residues: CASSLLTGYYGYTF. In DNA form, the CDR3 reads TGTGCCAGCAGCTTACTGACAGGATACTATGGCTACACCTTC.

DNA of the CDR3: TGTGCCAGCAGTTCACCCCGGGGAGGGGACTCCTACGAGCAGTACTTC. It specifies CASSSPRGGDSYEQYF. The rearrangement links TRBV6-4 to TRBJ2-7; 7 bases match TRBD2. This CDR3 is 16 amino acids long. The ends lost 5 bases at V and 0 bases at J; junction bases unmatched: 10. Germline CDR1 reads MRHNA; CDR2 reads SNTAGT.

In its sample, this clone was seen once. The J gene is TRBJ2-4, the V gene TRBV5-1; 7 bases are shared with TRBD2. J was trimmed by 0 bases and V by 0 bases; bases with no gene match: 6. The CDR3 runs to 17 residues. Germline V gene lookup returns CDR1 SGHRS and CDR2 YFSETQ. CDR3: CASSLAAGEGAKNIQYF. Here the CDR3 DNA reads TGCGCCAGCAGCTTGGCGGCCGGGGAGGGAGCCAAAAACATTCAGTACTTC.

CDR3 nucleotides: TGTGCCAGCAGGGGCCGGACAGGGGTAGTATATGGCTACACCTTC. Protein product: CASRGRTGVVYGYTF. The V gene is TRBV28, the J gene TRBJ1-2; 9 bases agree with TRBD1. V lost 6 bases to trimming and J lost 5 bases; unmatched junction nucleotides: 10. The CDR3 is 15 residues long. The germline CDR1 and CDR2 sequences are MDHEN and SYDVKM.

V usage is TRBV7-3 and J usage is TRBJ1-2, with 7 bases matching TRBD1. Trimming took 2 bases from V and 4 from J; bases not matched to a gene: 1. CDR1 and CDR2 (germline): SGHTA, FQGTGA. This CDR3 has 13 amino acids. This chain's CDR3 is CASSLGQVYGYTF. CDR3 nucleotides: TGTGCCAGCAGCTTAGGACAGGTCTATGGCTACACCTTC.

This chain uses TRBV2 with TRBJ2-7; TRBD1 agrees at 12 bases. Trimming took 10 bases from V and 6 from J; bases not matched to a gene: 7. The CDR3 is 13 amino acids. Germline V gene lookup returns CDR1 SNHLY and CDR2 FYNNEI. CDR3 sequence: CATSGQGAGEQYF. The DNA of the CDR3 is TGTGCCACCTCGGGACAGGGGGCGGGCGAGCAGTACTTC.

Comment on this clone: The sample carries other DNA sequences with the same CDR3. The chain uses TRBV12-5 and TRBJ2-7; D is uncertain. The V end lost 3 bases, the J end lost 2 bases, and 5 bases lay between the germline ends. The CDR3 sequence is 12 residues long. Germline CDR1 and CDR2: LGHNT and FRNRAP. As DNA, the CDR3 is TGTGCTAGTGGTTTCAGTGCCTACGAGCAGTACTTC. This encodes CASGFSAYEQYF.

The gene calls are TRBV28 and TRBJ1-2; 8 nucleotides line up with TRBD1. With V trimmed by 6 bases and J by 3 bases, 3 bases remained unmatched. The germline V gene has CDR1 MDHEN and CDR2 SYDVKM. The CDR3 is 13 amino acids. CDR3: CASRTGADYGYTF. The CDR3, as DNA: TGTGCCAGCAGGACAGGGGCGGACTATGGCTACACCTTC.

This clone was found a few times. This rearrangement joins TRBV19 to TRBJ1-4; 9 nucleotides match TRBD1. Germline V lookup: CDR1 LNHDA, CDR2 SQIVND (reference sequence). V lost 6 bases to trimming and J lost 7 bases; unmatched junction nucleotides: 3. This CDR3 is 13 amino acids long. The CDR3 DNA follows: TGTGCCAGTAGACAGGGGGCGGGTGAAAAACTGTTTTTT. Residues: CASRQGAGEKLFF.

This chain uses TRBV7-9 with TRBJ1-2; 7 bases match TRBD1. Germline loops: CDR1 SEHNR, CDR2 FQNEAQ (reference sequence). The CDR3 spans 14 residues. V gave up 2 bases and J gave up 2 bases; unmatched junction bases: 2. CDR3 nucleotides: TGTGCCAGCAGCTTAAAACAGGGGAACTATGGCTACACCTTC. It encodes CASSLKQGNYGYTF.

The chain uses TRBV29-1 and TRBJ1-4; weak D call: TRBD1 (6 bases). Per the germline V gene, CDR1 is SQVTM and CDR2 is ANQGSEA. Trimming removed 6 bases at V and 6 bases at J, with 17 bases between. This CDR3 comprises 14 residues. CDR3 residues: CSVATGTYDEKLFF. CDR3 nucleotide sequence: TGCAGCGTAGCTACCGGGACATACGATGAAAAACTGTTTTTT.